This is a list of T cell receptor beta chains from one sample in a study of cytomegalovirus exposure and HLA in healthy donors. Here immunoSEQ multiplex PCR was the method, and the copy in TCRdb shows in-frame clones only, minus some. The repertoire includes about 120,000 clones, approximately 80% of them detected once, and about 1.8% sits in the top ten. The material sequenced was PBMCs. Receptors were obtained from a man between 18 and 29 years old in good health and CMV-seronegative. Both conserved end residues are part of each CDR3. A D gene is named only where the DNA matches it firmly. Clone sizes are given selectively: once, few, many, or a class where the clone is expanded.

v_gene: TRBV5-1
abundance: NA
j_gene: TRBJ2-3
d_gene: TRBD2
CDR3nt: TGCGCCAGCAGCTTGAAAGCGGGGGGTTCCAGGGGGCAGTATTTT
CDR3aa: CASSLKAGGSRGQYF

v_gene: TRBV12-5
abundance: NA
j_gene: TRBJ1-3
d_gene: TRBD1
CDR3nt: TGTGCTAGTGGTCCGGGGGCAGGGGGCCTTGGAAACACCATATATTTT
CDR3aa: CASGPGAGGLGNTIYF

v_gene: TRBV29-1
abundance: NA
j_gene: TRBJ2-3
d_gene: TRBD2
CDR3nt: TGCAGCGTTGCAACTAGCGCAAGCACAGATACGCAGTATTTT
CDR3aa: CSVATSASTDTQYF

v_gene: TRBV5-4
abundance: NA
j_gene: TRBJ2-3
d_gene: NA
CDR3nt: TGTGCCAGCAGGTCAGAATCGACAGATACGCAGTATTTT
CDR3aa: CASRSESTDTQYF

v_gene: TRBV6-6
abundance: NA
j_gene: TRBJ1-2
d_gene: NA
CDR3nt: TGTGCCAGCCACGGCTACGGGGGTGACTATGGCTACACCTTC
CDR3aa: CASHGYGGDYGYTF

v_gene: TRBV5-1
abundance: NA
j_gene: TRBJ2-7
d_gene: NA
CDR3nt: TGCGCCAGCAGCTTGGGCGGCGGCAGTTACGAGCAGTACTTC
CDR3aa: CASSLGGGSYEQYF

v_gene: TRBV6-1
abundance: NA
j_gene: TRBJ1-5
d_gene: TRBD1
CDR3nt: TGTGCCAGCAGGGGACAGGGGATGAGCAATCAGCCCCAGCATTTT
CDR3aa: CASRGQGMSNQPQHF

v_gene: TRBV5-4
abundance: NA
j_gene: TRBJ2-7
d_gene: TRBD2
CDR3nt: TGTGCCAGCAGGACTAGCGGGGGACTTGAGCAGTACTTC
CDR3aa: CASRTSGGLEQYF

v_gene: TRBV5-4
abundance: once
j_gene: TRBJ2-1
d_gene: TRBD2
CDR3nt: TGTGCCAGCAGCTTGGCCGTTGGCGGGGGGGCCTACAATGAGCAGTTCTTC
CDR3aa: CASSLAVGGGAYNEQFF

v_gene: TRBV6-1
abundance: NA
j_gene: TRBJ1-2
d_gene: TRBD1
CDR3nt: TGTGCCAGCGTCAGGACAGGAGTTAACTATGGCTACACCTTC
CDR3aa: CASVRTGVNYGYTF